Each of the 5 T cell receptor beta chains below was sequenced from the same sample in a study of blood T cell repertoires in COVID-19. Generated by immunoSEQ multiplex PCR, the TCRdb table keeps only in-frame clones and is missing some. The sample holds fewer than 150,000 clones, under 85% seen once. Material for sequencing was peripheral blood. The origin of the receptors is a human donor in a cohort sampled during active COVID-19.

The J gene is TRBJ1-2, the V gene TRBV13; 9 nucleotides align to TRBD1. V lost 5 bases to trimming and J lost 0 bases; unmatched junction nucleotides: 4. CDR1 is PRHDT and CDR2 is FYEKMQ in the germline V gene (reference sequence). This CDR3 comprises 15 residues. The CDR3 here is CASSPRDRANYGYTF. In DNA, the CDR3 is TGTGCCAGCAGCCCTCGGGACAGGGCTAACTATGGCTACACCTTC.

This clone was detected only once. This rearrangement joins TRBV5-1 to TRBJ2-1; the D gene is possibly TRBD2 (6 bases). CDR3 size: 15 residues. Germline-derived CDR1 and CDR2 are SGHRS and YFSETQ. V was shortened by 4 bases and J by 6 bases, with 17 bases between the two germline ends. This chain's CDR3 is CASSPAAGTGNEQFF. CDR3 in DNA: TGCGCCAGCAGCCCTGCGGCGGGGACGGGCAATGAGCAGTTCTTC. Supplemented by reference TRBV5-1 and TRBJ2-1, the full variable domain reads KAGVTQTPRYLIKTRGQQVTLSCSPISGHRSVSWYQQTPGQGLQFLFEYFSETQRNKGNFPGRFSGRQFSNSRSEMNVSTLELGDSALYLCASSPAAGTGNEQFFGPGTRLTVL.

This clone occurred once. The chain carries TRBV7-2 and TRBJ1-3; D unclear. The CDR3 length is 18 residues. V lost 5 bases and J lost 0, with 20 bases in between. Germline assignment: CDR1 SGHTA and CDR2 FQGNSA. The CDR3 sequence is CASSPFPTAGGSGNTIYF. The CDR3 coding sequence is TGTGCCAGCAGCCCCTTCCCGACGGCGGGAGGCTCTGGAAACACCATATATTTT.

The chain carries TRBV19 and TRBJ2-3, with a weak D call TRBD2 (6 bases). Germline V CDR1 and CDR2: LNHDA, SQIVND (reference sequence). The CDR3 is 14 residues long. With 4 bases removed from V and 5 bases from J, the gap between germline ends came to 13 bases. CDR3 sequence reads: CASSSGVFGDTQYF. The CDR3 region has the DNA TGTGCCAGTAGTAGCGGGGTCTTCGGAGATACGCAGTATTTT.

This chain links TRBV15 with TRBJ2-7; 9 nucleotides align to TRBD1. Germline assignment: CDR1 LNHNV and CDR2 YYDKDF (reference sequence). The CDR3 extends over 14 amino acids. The trim removed 4 bases at V and 6 bases at J, leaving 7 bases unmatched. The CDR3 reads CATSKGGQGAEQYF. The CDR3 DNA sequence: TGTGCCACCAGCAAAGGGGGACAGGGTGCCGAGCAGTACTTC.